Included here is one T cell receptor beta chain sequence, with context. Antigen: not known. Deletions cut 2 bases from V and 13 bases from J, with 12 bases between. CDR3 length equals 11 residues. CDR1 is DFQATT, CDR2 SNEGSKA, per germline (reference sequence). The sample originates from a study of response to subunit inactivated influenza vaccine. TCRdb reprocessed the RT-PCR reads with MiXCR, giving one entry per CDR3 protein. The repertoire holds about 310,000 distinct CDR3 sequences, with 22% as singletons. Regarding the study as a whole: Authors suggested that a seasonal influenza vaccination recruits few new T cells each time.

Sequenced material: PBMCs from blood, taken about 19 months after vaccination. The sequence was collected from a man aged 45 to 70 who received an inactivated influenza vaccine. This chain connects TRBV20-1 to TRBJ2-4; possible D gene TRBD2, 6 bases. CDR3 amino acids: CSARWAGPQYF. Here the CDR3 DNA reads TGCAGTGCTAGATGGGCGGGGCCGCAGTACTTC.